One and the same sample provided the 27 T cell receptor beta chains below, sequenced in a study of blood T cell repertoires in COVID-19 (dated by TCRdb to the early 2020s). Libraries came from the immunoSEQ multiplex PCR assay. The immuneACCESS repertoire file appears here via TCRdb, limited to in-frame rearrangements. These files lack a portion of the clones; in checked studies, under half of the deficit traces to unresolved V genes, and the cause of the others is not known. Here the sample has hundreds of thousands of clones; about 88% occur a single time. The ten largest clones represent 2.1% of the sample. The sequencing input was peripheral blood. The receptor set was obtained from a woman in her forties who had recovered from COVID-19.

This chain joins TRBV9 and TRBJ2-1, with a weak D call TRBD2 (5 bases). The CDR3 runs to 12 residues. Germline values: CDR1 SGDLS, CDR2 YYNGEE. Trimming took 0 bases from V and 7 from J, leaving 5 bases between them. The CDR3 loop is CASSVGENEQFF. CDR3 nucleotide sequence: TGTGCCAGCAGCGTAGGGGAGAATGAGCAGTTCTTC.

The chain links TRBV6-5 to TRBJ1-2; D is unclear. V lost 0 bases to trimming and J lost 2 bases, with 10 bases between them. The CDR3 runs to 15 residues. CDR1 MNHEY and CDR2 SVGAGI come from the germline V gene. The chain's CDR3 is CASSYSMAVNYGYTF. The CDR3 bases are TGTGCCAGCAGTTACTCGATGGCGGTGAACTATGGCTACACCTTC.

The J gene is TRBJ2-7, the V gene TRBV27; maybe TRBD1 (5 bases). CDR1 and CDR2 from the germline V gene are MNHEY and SMNVEV (reference sequence). The V gene lost 5 bases and the J gene lost 3 bases, with 11 bases spanning the gap. The CDR3 is 13 residues long. CDR3 bases: TGTGCCAGCAGTCTCCAGGGCTTCTACGAGCAGTACTTC. This encodes CASSLQGFYEQYF.

The chain is built from TRBV7-9 and TRBJ1-1; D not resolved. Germline V gene sequence: CDR1 SEHNR, CDR2 FQNEAQ (reference sequence). Trimming took 4 bases from V and 11 from J, leaving 14 bases between them. CDR3 size: 12 residues. The CDR3 bases are TGTGCCAGCAGCTCCCCTTCCGGGGAGGCTTTCTTT. Protein sequence: CASSSPSGEAFF. Complete variable domain (other parts from reference TRBV7-9 and TRBJ1-1): DTGVSQNPRHKITKRGQNVTFRCDPISEHNRLYWYRQTLGQGPEFLTYFQNEAQLEKSRLLSDRFSAERPKGSFSTLEIQRTEQGDSAMYLCASSSPSGEAFFGQGTRLTVV.

The genes are TRBV5-6 and TRBJ1-2, with 7 nucleotides matching TRBD1. V lost 0 bases, J lost 1 base, and 3 bases stayed unmatched. This CDR3 comprises 15 residues. Germline values: CDR1 SGHDT, CDR2 YYEEEE. Here the CDR3 DNA reads TGTGCCAGCAGCTTGGTTCAGGGGGGTAACTATGGCTACACCTTC. Residues: CASSLVQGGNYGYTF. The whole variable domain, filled in from reference TRBV5-6 and TRBJ1-2, reads DAGVTQSPTHLIKTRGQQVTLRCSPKSGHDTVSWYQQALGQGPQFIFQYYEEEERQRGNFPDRFSGHQFPNYSSELNVNALLLGDSALYLCASSLVQGGNYGYTFGSGTRLTVV.

The chain combines TRBV30 with TRBJ1-2; D not resolved. V was shortened by 3 bases and J by 3 bases, with 17 bases between the two germline ends. The CDR3 consists of 15 residues. Germline assignment: CDR1 GTSNPN and CDR2 SVGIG (reference sequence). For the CDR3, the DNA is TGTGCCTGGAGCGCTGGTGGCACAGCCTACTATGGCTACACCTTC. Its translation is CAWSAGGTAYYGYTF.

The V call is TRBV7-6, the J call TRBJ2-1, with 10 bases that match TRBD2. CDR1 is SGHVS and CDR2 is FNYEAQ in the germline V gene. The CDR3 spans 20 residues. V lost 2 bases and J lost 2; bases outside the gene matches: 15. This CDR3 is CASSLLHLSGGTSAYNEQFF. DNA of the CDR3: TGTGCCAGCAGCTTACTTCATTTATCCGGCGGGACTAGCGCCTACAATGAGCAGTTCTTC.

The CDR3 is CASSPRDRAMGEQFF. The CDR3 DNA is TGTGCCAGCAGCCCCCGGGACAGGGCCATGGGTGAGCAGTTCTTC. The chain has TRBV3-1 (or the pseudogene TRBV3-2) and TRBJ2-1; 9 bases map to TRBD1. CDR3 length: 15 amino acids. CDR1 is LGHDT and CDR2 is YNNKEL in the germline V gene (reference sequence). V lost 4 bases, J lost 9 bases, and 10 bases stayed unmatched.

V usage is TRBV3-1 (or the pseudogene TRBV3-2) and J usage is TRBJ2-7; possibly TRBD1 for D (6 bases). Looked up from germline, CDR1 is LGHDT and CDR2 is YNNKEL (reference sequence). Between the trimmed V and J ends, which lost 0 bases and 1 base, there was a span of 22 bases. The CDR3 spans 19 residues. The CDR3: CASSQDPRTELGLSYEQYF. The CDR3 nucleotides are TGTGCCAGCAGCCAAGATCCCCGGACAGAGCTAGGCCTTTCCTACGAGCAGTACTTC.

The chain combines TRBV11-2 with TRBJ2-2; D call uncertain. CDR1 and CDR2 from the germline V gene are SGHAT and FQNNGV. V dropped 5 bases and J dropped 6 bases, with 10 bases sitting between them. This CDR3 is built from 13 residues. Here the CDR3 reads CASSLTGAGELFF. CDR3 in DNA: TGTGCCAGCAGCCTTACCGGAGCCGGGGAGCTGTTTTTT.

V and J are TRBV11-2 and TRBJ1-2, with a weak D call TRBD1 (6 bases). Looked up from germline, CDR1 is SGHAT and CDR2 is FQNNGV. The V end lost 0 bases, the J end lost 3 bases, and 11 bases lay between the germline ends. This CDR3 spans 15 amino acids. DNA for the CDR3: TGTGCCAGCAGCTTAGATCTTAAGGGGGACTATGGCTACACCTTC. This translates into CASSLDLKGDYGYTF.

The chain is built from TRBV2 and TRBJ2-1; 7 bases fit TRBD2. Germline assignment: CDR1 SNHLY and CDR2 FYNNEI. There are 16 residues in the CDR3. V was pared by 2 bases and J by 9 bases, with 13 bases of the junction left unmatched. The CDR3 DNA follows: TGTGCCAGCAGTGAACTCGGCGGGAGAGTAACAAGTGAGCAGTTCTTC. It codes for CASSELGGRVTSEQFF.

A word on this clone: This CDR3 fails to terminate in the conserved phenylalanine or tryptophan, so it likely reflects a read error. The DNA is omitted, as the CDR3 cannot be located on it reliably, and the CDR3 follows TCRdb's listing. J is TRBJ1-2 and V is TRBV5-4; TRBD1 reflects the table's D call only, with no check against the DNA. CDR1 is SGHNT, CDR2 YYREEE, per germline (reference sequence). The CDR3 numbers 9 amino acids, ends counted. This CDR3 reads CASSLRQNV.

This clone was observed once. The rearrangement links TRBV27 to TRBJ2-3; D unclear. Germline CDR1 and CDR2: MNHEY and SMNVEV (reference sequence). This CDR3 comprises 14 residues. Trimming took 3 bases from V and 4 from J, leaving 11 bases between them. DNA for the CDR3: TGTGCCAGCAGTTTGGCAAGTGTGGCAGATACGCAGTATTTT. As protein: CASSLASVADTQYF.

The chain carries TRBV29-1 and TRBJ2-6, with D hard to call. Deletions cut 6 bases from V and 4 bases from J, with 7 bases between. This CDR3 contains 12 residues. CDR1 is SQVTM and CDR2 is ANQGSEA in the germline V gene. The CDR3 spells CSVRLGANVLTF. CDR3 bases: TGCAGCGTCAGACTCGGGGCCAACGTCCTGACTTTC. Together with reference TRBV29-1 and TRBJ2-6, the CDR3 gives the full variable domain: SAVISQKPSRDICQRGTSLTIQCQVDSQVTMMFWYRQQPGQSLTLIATANQGSEATYESGFVIDKFPISRPNLTFSTLTVSNMSPEDSSIYLCSVRLGANVLTFGAGSRLTVL.

The CDR3 sequence is CASSQSTGRGPDLNEKLFF. CDR3 in DNA: TGCGCCAGCAGCCAATCCACAGGGAGAGGGCCCGACTTAAATGAAAAACTGTTTTTT. The rearrangement joins TRBV4-1 to TRBJ1-4; D possibly corresponds to TRBD1 (6 bases). CDR1 MGHRA and CDR2 YSYEKL come from the germline V gene. The CDR3 loop spans 19 amino acids. V was clipped by 2 bases and J by 5 bases, with 24 bases between them.

J is TRBJ2-5 and V is TRBV2; 14 bases agree with TRBD2. V lost 11 bases to trimming and J lost 4 bases; unmatched junction nucleotides: 9. The germline V gene encodes CDR1 SNHLY and CDR2 FYNNEI. The CDR3 spans 15 residues. The CDR3 sequence is CASRLAGGPGETQYF. CDR3 nucleotides: TGTGCCTCCCGACTAGCGGGGGGGCCCGGAGAGACCCAGTACTTC.

This clone came up once. In the same sample, other DNA sequences code for this CDR3. The chain links TRBV7-2 to TRBJ2-3; 14 bases align to TRBD2. Germline CDR1 and CDR2: SGHTA and FQGNSA. V lost 4 bases and J lost 3; bases outside the gene matches: 3. CDR3 length: 16 residues. Here the CDR3 DNA reads TGTGCCAGCAGCTCCAGACTAGCGGGGGGGACAGATACGCAGTATTTT. Translated, it gives CASSSRLAGGTDTQYF.

The V gene is TRBV30, the J gene TRBJ1-3, with TRBD1 identical over 7 bases. CDR1 GTSNPN and CDR2 SVGIG come from the germline V gene (reference sequence). V shed 3 bases, J shed 0 bases, and the junction held 8 bases outside the gene matches. This CDR3 spans 16 amino acids. CDR3 DNA: TGTGCCTGGAGCTTGAGACAGGGACCCTCTGGAAACACCATATATTTT. Translation gives CAWSLRQGPSGNTIYF.

Only a few counts were recorded for this clone. The rearrangement uses TRBV11-2 and TRBJ1-2, with TRBD1 matching over 10 bases. Germline trimming cut 0 bases from V and 4 bases from J; bases unmatched to any gene: 11. The CDR3 length is 18 residues. In germline, CDR1 is SGHAT, CDR2 FQNNGV. CDR3: CASSLDSGGRTGGYGYTF. As DNA, the CDR3 is TGTGCCAGCAGCTTAGATTCGGGCGGAAGGACAGGGGGCTATGGCTACACCTTC.

The chain combines TRBV5-4 with TRBJ1-2; D is possibly TRBD1 (5 bases). V was trimmed by 1 base and J by 12 bases, leaving 16 bases between them. The germline gives CDR1 SGHNT, CDR2 YYREEE (reference sequence). CDR3 length: 13 amino acids. The chain's CDR3 is CASSLRFRDSDTF. CDR3 bases: TGTGCCAGCAGCTTGAGATTTCGGGACTCGGACACCTTC. Complete variable domain (other parts from reference TRBV5-4 and TRBJ1-2): ETGVTQSPTHLIKTRGQQVTLRCSSQSGHNTVSWYQQALGQGPQFIFQYYREEENGRGNFPPRFSGLQFPNYSSELNVNALELDDSALYLCASSLRFRDSDTFGSGTRLTVV.

CDR3 sequence: CASSLAGGQETQYF. CDR3 in DNA: TGTGCCAGCAGCTTAGCGGGGGGTCAAGAGACCCAGTACTTC. This chain joins TRBV5-4 and TRBJ2-5; 9 nucleotides match TRBD2. This CDR3 is built from 14 residues. Germline loops: CDR1 SGHNT, CDR2 YYREEE (reference sequence). The J segment lost 2 bases and the V segment lost 2 bases, leaving 1 base of the junction unmatched.

Only a few counts were recorded for this clone. The rearrangement uses TRBV9 and TRBJ2-3; D remains unclear. The CDR3 covers 12 residues. Trimming shortened V by 0 bases and J by 7 bases, and 6 bases separated the two germline ends. Germline CDR1 and CDR2: SGDLS and YYNGEE. This chain's CDR3 is CASSVVHNTQYF. For the CDR3, the DNA is TGTGCCAGCAGCGTAGTACACAATACGCAGTATTTT.

The gene calls are TRBV28 and TRBJ1-1; D gene ambiguous. The germline V gene has CDR1 MDHEN and CDR2 SYDVKM. Trimming cost V 2 bases and J 1 base, with 14 bases left between them. This CDR3 is 16 amino acids long. This CDR3 is CASSLVLTATNTEAFF. CDR3 DNA sequence: TGTGCCAGCAGTTTAGTCCTTACAGCTACGAACACTGAAGCTTTCTTT.

This chain uses TRBV6-2 or TRBV6-3 with TRBJ2-7, with D possibly matching TRBD2 (5 bases). CDR1 MNHEY and CDR2 SVGEGT come from the germline V gene. Trimming took 1 base from V and 2 from J, leaving 9 bases between them. CDR3 length: 14 amino acids. Here the CDR3 DNA reads TGTGCCAGCAGTTACTTTCCGGGAACCTACGAGCAGTACTTC. Amino acids: CASSYFPGTYEQYF.

This clone was seen a few times. The chain combines TRBV6-6 with TRBJ2-3; D remains ambiguous. From germline, CDR1 is MNHNY and CDR2 SVGAGI (reference sequence). There are 13 residues in the CDR3. V gave up 9 bases and J gave up 1 base, with 11 bases separating them. CDR3 nucleotides: TGTGCCAGTTTCGAACATCGCACAGATACGCAGTATTTT. This gives the protein CASFEHRTDTQYF.

The chain is built from TRBV7-2 and TRBJ1-2; D call uncertain. The germline V gene has CDR1 SGHTA and CDR2 FQGNSA. V lost 2 bases, J lost 4 bases, and 17 bases lay in between. The CDR3 extends over 16 amino acids. The CDR3, as DNA: TGTGCCAGCAGCTTAAGAGCGCACGACGGCACCTATGGCTACACCTTC. Encoded protein: CASSLRAHDGTYGYTF.